This T cell receptor (beta chain) was sequenced for a study of radiation and T cells in renal cell carcinoma. The study's findings and limits: In blood, top tumor clones expanded by 2 weeks, shrinking by 4. Without pretreatment biopsies, baseline tumor clonotype presence was undetermined.

The CDR3 runs 14 residues. Germline CDR1 and CDR2: MGHRA and YSYEKL. With V trimmed by 1 base and J by 5 bases, 2 bases remained unmatched. A note on this clone: Antigen specificity is unknown.

Time point described: blood 4 weeks post-SBRT, at nephrectomy. Treatment here: 15 Gy SBRT to primary tumor, nephrectomy 4 weeks later. Nephrectomy followed 15 Gy stereotactic body radiation by 4 weeks. After SBRT, blood was collected at 2 and 4 weeks, plus baseline. Generated by immunoSEQ multiplex PCR, the TCRdb table keeps only in-frame clones and is missing some. The sample gives tens of thousands of clones, roughly 85% of which show up once; 25% to 30% is in the top ten. This chain links TRBV4-1 with TRBJ2-5; 9 nucleotides match TRBD2. The specimen comprised blood, sampled from a patient whose treatment included radiotherapy and nephrectomy. The TCR was taken from a woman in her seventies with renal cell carcinoma. The CDR3: CASSQGGGAETQYF. Here the CDR3 DNA reads TGCGCCAGCAGCCAAGGCGGGGGGGCGGAGACCCAGTACTTC.